Each of the 22 T cell receptor beta chains below was sequenced from the same sample in a study of cytomegalovirus exposure and HLA in healthy donors. The PCR had 60 Vbeta and 13 Jbeta primers. Assay used: immunoSEQ multiplex PCR; TCRdb lists only in-frame clones, some missing. This table holds about 150,000 clones, around four fifths found once. Input material: PBMCs. These receptors were collected from a male donor in good health and CMV-seronegative.

The rearrangement uses TRBV5-6 and TRBJ2-1, with TRBD1 matching 10 bases. Germline V gene lookup returns CDR1 SGHDT and CDR2 YYEEEE. The V segment lost 4 bases and the J segment 8 bases; nucleotides outside the gene matches: 9. This CDR3 spans 15 amino acids. CDR3 bases: TGTGCCAGCAGCCCGGGGGGACAGGGGTTCTATGAGCAGTTCTTC. Protein sequence: CASSPGGQGFYEQFF.

This sequence joins TRBV28 and TRBJ1-1, with 8 bases identical to TRBD1. The trim removed 6 bases at V and 5 bases at J, leaving 2 bases unmatched. The CDR3 spans 12 residues. Per the germline V gene, CDR1 is MDHEN and CDR2 is SYDVKM. CDR3 in amino acids: CASSYRGTEAFF. DNA for the CDR3: TGTGCCAGCAGCTACAGGGGGACTGAAGCTTTCTTT.

The gene calls are TRBV7-6 and TRBJ2-3; 7 nucleotides align to TRBD1. CDR1 and CDR2 from the germline V gene are SGHVS and FNYEAQ. J gave up 3 bases and V 4 bases, and 16 bases lay outside the gene matches. The CDR3 runs 18 residues. CDR3: CASSSFKGAGLGTDTQYF. CDR3 bases: TGTGCCAGCAGCTCCTTCAAGGGGGCAGGGCTGGGGACAGATACGCAGTATTTT.

The CDR3 DNA is TGTGCCGTAGAAGAAGACAGGGGGTACTCTGGGGCCAACGTCCTGACTTTC. It is translated as CAVEEDRGYSGANVLTF. This chain links TRBV19 with TRBJ2-6; 9 bases map to TRBD1. The germline CDR1 and CDR2 sequences are LNHDA and SQIVND (reference sequence). The trim removed 11 bases at V and 0 bases at J, leaving 11 bases unmatched. This CDR3 contains 17 residues.

The chain links TRBV20-1 to TRBJ1-2; unclear D gene. The CDR3 sequence is 11 residues long. Germline CDR1 and CDR2: DFQATT and SNEGSKA (reference sequence). V lost 5 bases, J lost 2 bases, and 6 bases lay in between. In DNA form, the CDR3 reads TGCAGTGCTGTAGAAAACTATGGCTACACCTTC. It translates to CSAVENYGYTF.

The sample holds a few counts of this clone. This chain connects TRBV19 to TRBJ1-5, with a weak D call TRBD1 (6 bases). Germline values: CDR1 LNHDA, CDR2 SQIVND (reference sequence). The V gene lost 3 bases and the J gene lost 0 bases, with 12 bases spanning the gap. The CDR3 consists of 16 residues. This CDR3 is CASSMDGQFSNQPQHF. DNA for the CDR3: TGTGCCAGTAGTATGGATGGACAGTTTAGCAATCAGCCCCAGCATTTT. Full variable domain (remainder filled in from reference TRBV19 and TRBJ1-5): DGGITQSPKYLFRKEGQNVTLSCEQNLNHDAMYWYRQDPGQGLRLIYYSQIVNDFQKGDIAEGYSVSREKKESFPLTVTSAQKNPTAFYLCASSMDGQFSNQPQHFGDGTRLSIL.

The chain couples TRBV2 to TRBJ1-2, with 11 bases lining up with TRBD1. The ends lost 8 bases at V and 5 bases at J; junction bases unmatched: 13. Germline lookup yields CDR1 SNHLY and CDR2 FYNNEI. The CDR3 is 16 amino acids. In DNA form, the CDR3 reads TGTGCCAGCGCCCTCCCGGACAGGGGGCAGTATTATGGCTACACCTTC. Translation gives CASALPDRGQYYGYTF.

The rearrangement joins TRBV27 to TRBJ1-2, with TRBD1 matching over 9 bases. The germline CDR1 and CDR2 sequences are MNHEY and SMNVEV (reference sequence). V lost 0 bases, J lost 7 bases, and 6 bases stayed unmatched. This CDR3 contains 15 residues. The CDR3 DNA sequence: TGTGCCAGCAGTTTATCAACAGGGGGCGCATCTGGCTACACCTTC. Translating it yields CASSLSTGGASGYTF.

This clone was detected once. The chain recombines TRBV7-8 with TRBJ2-3; 13 nucleotides match TRBD2. The CDR3 spans 16 residues. The V gene end was trimmed by 5 bases and the J gene end by 0 bases; junction bases not matched to a gene: 2. Per germline, CDR1 SGHVS and CDR2 FQNEAQ. The CDR3 reads CASSAGLAGSTDTQYF. The CDR3 DNA is TGTGCCAGCAGCGCGGGACTAGCGGGGAGCACAGATACGCAGTATTTT.

The chain recombines TRBV6-9 with TRBJ2-1; possible D gene TRBD2, 5 bases. The V gene lost 2 bases and the J gene lost 5 bases, with 22 bases spanning the gap. Germline V CDR1 and CDR2: MNHGY, SVAAGI. This CDR3 has 18 residues. The CDR3 coding sequence is TGTGCCAGCAGTTATCCAGCTCCAGCGGAAAGGGTGAACAATGAGCAGTTCTTC. Translation: CASSYPAPAERVNNEQFF.

The chain employs TRBV6-1 and TRBJ2-7; 9 bases are shared with TRBD1. The CDR3 is 14 amino acids. Per germline, CDR1 MNHNS and CDR2 SASEGT. V lost 5 bases and J lost 1; bases outside the gene matches: 3. In DNA form, the CDR3 reads TGTGCCAGCAGTCCGGACAGGGGATCCTACGAGCAGTACTTC. The encoded protein is CASSPDRGSYEQYF.

This clone came up a few times. The rearrangement joins TRBV6-4 to TRBJ1-6, with D possibly TRBD1 on 5 matching bases. The CDR3 sequence is 15 residues long. Germline V gene data show CDR1 as MRHNA and CDR2 as SNTAGT. With 3 bases removed from V and 10 bases from J, the gap between germline ends came to 16 bases. The CDR3 nucleotides read TGTGCCAGCAGTGAAGAGGCAGGGAAAGAATCACCCCTCCACTTT. Translated: CASSEEAGKESPLHF.

This chain joins TRBV9 and TRBJ1-2, with TRBD1 as a possible D gene (6 bases). Germline lookup yields CDR1 SGDLS and CDR2 YYNGEE. The CDR3 loop spans 15 amino acids. The germline V and J ends were trimmed by 2 bases and 6 bases, with 17 bases remaining between them. This chain's CDR3 is CASSVQGRVSHGYTF. The CDR3 DNA sequence: TGTGCCAGCAGCGTCCAGGGGAGGGTGTCACATGGCTACACCTTC. The whole variable domain, filled in from reference TRBV9 and TRBJ1-2, reads DSGVTQTPKHLITATGQRVTLRCSPRSGDLSVYWYQQSLDQGLQFLIQYYNGEERAKGNILERFSAQQFPDLHSELNLSSLELGDSALYFCASSVQGRVSHGYTFGSGTRLTVV.

This chain uses TRBV7-9 with TRBJ1-1, with D possibly TRBD1 on 6 matching bases. This CDR3 is built from 13 residues. Germline V gives CDR1 SEHNR, CDR2 FQNEAQ (reference sequence). V lost 5 bases and J 8 bases, leaving 15 bases between the germline ends. The DNA for the CDR3 is TGTGCCAGCAGCCCCAAGGACAGAGGCGAAGCTTTCTTT. Translation gives CASSPKDRGEAFF.

This clone has a single count. The chain has TRBV11-3 and TRBJ2-1, with TRBD2 matching 10 bases. The germline V gene encodes CDR1 SGHNT and CDR2 YENEEA. The CDR3 runs to 15 residues. The J segment lost 5 bases and the V segment lost 3 bases, leaving 4 bases of the junction unmatched. CDR3 coding DNA: TGTGCCAGCAGCTTCCAGCGGGGGGGCAACAATGAGCAGTTCTTC. This sequence encodes CASSFQRGGNNEQFF.

The V call is TRBV10-3, the J call TRBJ2-2; 12 bases map to TRBD2. V lost 6 bases, J lost 7 bases, and 9 bases stayed unmatched. Per germline, CDR1 ENHRY and CDR2 SYGVKD. The CDR3 has 16 amino acids. As DNA, the CDR3 is TGTGCCATCAGACGACTAGCGGGAGATGGAGGCGGGGAGCTGTTTTTT. Its translation: CAIRRLAGDGGGELFF.

V is TRBV6-4 and J is TRBJ2-1, with 9 bases aligning to TRBD1. Germline loops: CDR1 MRHNA, CDR2 SNTAGT. J gave up 4 bases and V 5 bases, and 6 bases lay outside the gene matches. The CDR3 contains 15 residues. DNA of the CDR3: TGTGCCAGCAGTCCTAGGACAGGGGAATACAATGAGCAGTTCTTC. Translated, it gives CASSPRTGEYNEQFF.

The gene calls are TRBV11-2 and TRBJ1-5; D is unclear. Looked up from germline, CDR1 is SGHAT and CDR2 is FQNNGV. V lost 4 bases and J lost 3, with 7 bases in between. The CDR3 is made up of 13 amino acids. CDR3: CASSWEVNQPQHF. The CDR3 DNA reads as TGTGCCAGCAGCTGGGAGGTCAATCAGCCCCAGCATTTT.

The CDR3 DNA reads TGCGCCAGCAGCTTGGTGGGGACAGGTTCCTACGAGCAGTACTTC. Amino acid sequence: CASSLVGTGSYEQYF. The gene calls are TRBV5-1 and TRBJ2-7; 8 positions agree with TRBD1. Losses at the gene ends were 0 bases for V and 1 base for J; bases not matched to a gene: 3. The CDR3 consists of 15 residues. The germline V gene encodes CDR1 SGHRS and CDR2 YFSETQ.

J is TRBJ1-2 and V is TRBV27, with D unresolved. This CDR3 contains 14 residues. V was clipped by 2 bases and J by 5 bases, with 12 bases between them. Germline loops: CDR1 MNHEY, CDR2 SMNVEV (reference sequence). The CDR3 loop reads CASSLAQETYGYTF. Here the CDR3 DNA reads TGTGCCAGCAGTTTAGCCCAGGAAACTTATGGCTACACCTTC.

CDR3 DNA sequence: TGCGCCAGCACTGGACTAGAGATCAATGAGCAGTTCTTC. Translating gives CASTGLEINEQFF. The rearrangement uses TRBV5-1 and TRBJ2-1; 7 positions match TRBD2. The CDR3 is 13 residues long. V shed 6 bases and J 6 bases; nucleotides not matched to a gene: 6. CDR1 and CDR2 from the germline V gene are SGHRS and YFSETQ.

This rearrangement joins TRBV5-6 to TRBJ1-2; D call uncertain. Between the trimmed V and J ends, which lost 4 bases and 1 base, there was a span of 14 bases. Germline CDR1 is SGHDT and CDR2 is YYEEEE. The CDR3 consists of 15 residues. Here the CDR3 DNA reads TGTGCCAGCAGCATCGACATAACCCTTAACTATGGCTACACCTTC. This codes for CASSIDITLNYGYTF.